The following is a TCR beta chain sequence with its context. Assignments of participants to cohorts depended upon their own reported clinical history. Two consecutive negative NP/OP PCR tests, clearance, or resolved symptoms defined Cohort 3 recovery. Assay: immunoSEQ multiplex PCR; the TCRdb copy retains only in-frame clones and omits some. In the table there are hundreds of thousands of clones, 80% to 90% of which are singletons. The entry originates in a study of blood T cell repertoires in COVID-19. Study background: Material from acute and convalescent COVID-19 was sourced from the United States, Italy and Spain. Sources were T cells, B-cell-depleted T cells, or PBMCs; the material itself was cDNA or gDNA.

Specimen: PBMCs or T cells enriched from blood (not recorded which). This clonotype was sampled from a woman in her 30s who had recovered from COVID-19.

CDR3 bases: TGTGCCAGTAGTGCTAGCGGGAGGATCTATGAGCAGTTCTTC. This codes for CASSASGRIYEQFF. V and J are TRBV19 and TRBJ2-1; 11 positions match TRBD2. Germline V gene lookup returns CDR1 LNHDA and CDR2 SQIVND (reference sequence). Trimming at V came to 5 bases and at J to 8 bases, leaving 5 bases not matched to a gene. The CDR3 sequence is 14 residues long.